A single sample is the source of the 29 T cell receptor beta chains below, sequenced in a study of tumor-infiltrating lymphocytes in primary liver carcinoma (dated by TCRdb to 2015 to 2018). Total RNA and DNA were co-extracted without cell sorting from around 20-30 mg of bulk tissue using the AllPrep DNA/RNA mini kit. Data came from an Illumina HiSeq 2500. Using a constant-region primer and ProtoScript II reverse transcriptase, TCRbeta-specific cDNA was reverse-transcribed from roughly 500 ng total RNA. Three nested multiplex PCR rounds, following a slightly modified ARM-PCR procedure, were used to build the TCRbeta libraries. Multiplex TRBV1-TRBV30 forward primers and a Cbeta reverse primer were used in the first two PCR rounds, each of which was run for 10 cycles. Clones were called with MiXCR by TCRdb after fastp trimmed the public reads at Q25, and only in-frame beta chains were retained. Each CDR3 protein appears once, grouped with its most common genes and DNA. The sample includes some 120,000 distinct CDR3 sequences, with 64% observed a single time. The ten biggest clones cover roughly 8% of the sample.

Sequenced material: liver tumor tissue from sampling region 3. The cell subset or site label of this sample denotes: tumor region T3, left-lateral pole. Source of these receptors: a woman in her sixties or seventies with primary liver carcinoma and hepatitis B virus infection.

The chain has TRBV28 and TRBJ2-3; unclear D gene. Trimming left V 11 bases short and J 4 bases short, with 25 bases between. CDR1 and CDR2 (germline): MDHEN, SYDVKM. This CDR3 contains 16 residues. CDR3 residues: CAGWPPGVVISDTQYF. Written as DNA, the CDR3 is TGTGCCGGTTGGCCCCCTGGAGTAGTTATCTCAGATACGCAGTATTTT.

In this sample, this clonotype turned up once. This may be a read error: a much more frequent sequence differs by one nucleotide. This chain joins TRBV5-1 and TRBJ2-2, with D possibly matching TRBD2 (5 bases). Trimming took off 4 bases at V and 5 bases at J, with 18 bases between the two ends. In germline, CDR1 is SGHRS, CDR2 YFSETQ. This CDR3 is 16 amino acids long. For the CDR3, the DNA is TGCGCCAGCAGCCCCCGGGAATTCCAAGGTACCGGGGAGCTGTTTTTT. It codes for CASSPREFQGTGELFF.

Comments on this clonotype: A much bigger clone sits one base away, suggesting this may be a read error. The chain links TRBV7-9 to TRBJ2-3; 9 bases are a match to TRBD2. The J call is uncertain, as TRBJ2-5 better fits the DNA end. The CDR3 runs to 14 residues. The germline gives CDR1 SEHNR, CDR2 FQNEAQ (reference sequence). CDR3 in DNA: TGTGCCAGCAGCGTAAGCGGGAGGCAAGAGAGCCAGTACTTC. Translated: CASSVSGRQESQYF.

Points on this clonotype: Being one base from a much bigger clone, this may be a read error. V gene TRBV30 combines with J gene TRBJ2-1; D is perhaps TRBD1 (5 bases). Germline CDR1 is GTSNPN and CDR2 is SVGIG (reference sequence). Trimming removed 2 bases from V and 5 bases from J, with 16 bases in between. This CDR3 region has 15 residues. CDR3 DNA sequence: TGTGCCTGGAGTCTGGGGCCTGGGGATAACAATGAGCAGTTCTTC. This sequence encodes CAWSLGPGDNNEQFF.

This clonotype was counted a single time. The J gene is TRBJ2-7, the V gene TRBV28; TRBD2 matches at 13 bases. V lost 7 bases and J lost 2; bases outside the gene matches: 14. The CDR3 contains 18 residues. Looked up from germline, CDR1 is MDHEN and CDR2 is SYDVKM. This CDR3 reads CASTPGRLAGGSAYEQYF. The DNA of the CDR3 is TGTGCCAGCACTCCCGGGAGACTAGCGGGAGGATCGGCCTACGAGCAGTACTTC.

With respect to this clonotype: Likely a read error: the CDR3 ends without its conserved phenylalanine or tryptophan. The chain is built from TRBV6-5 and TRBJ1-6, with a weak D call TRBD1 (5 bases). The CDR3 is 14 residues long. CDR1 MNHEY and CDR2 SVGAGI come from the germline V gene. V gave up 6 bases and J gave up 5 bases, with 11 bases separating them. CDR3 nucleotide sequence: TGTGCCAGCAGACCCCCGGGGGATAATTCACCCCTCCACTCT. Amino acids: CASRPPGDNSPLHS.

This sequence joins TRBV7-9 and TRBJ2-5; maybe TRBD2 (6 bases). Trimming cost V 0 bases and J 4 bases, with 6 bases left between them. In germline, CDR1 is SEHNR, CDR2 FQNEAQ (reference sequence). The CDR3 runs 13 residues. This chain's CDR3 is CASSLAGGETQYF. The CDR3 bases are TGTGCCAGCAGCTTAGCCGGGGGAGAGACCCAGTACTTC.

Turning to this clonotype: One junction end does not reproduce the germline sequence, and a read error may be involved. CDR3 protein: CASQLNDFYNEQFF. In DNA form, the CDR3 reads TGTGCCAGTCAGCTGAACGATTTCTACAATGAGCAATTCTTC. The J gene is TRBJ2-1, the V gene TRBV28, with unresolved D. Germline assignment: CDR1 MDHEN and CDR2 SYDVKM. The CDR3 extends over 14 amino acids.

The sample holds one count of this clonotype. DNA of the CDR3: TGTGCCAGCGGCGACGGGCGCAACACGAGCACCGGGGAGCTGTTTTTT. Encoded protein: CASGDGRNTSTGELFF. V and J are TRBV11-2 and TRBJ2-2; unclear D gene. V was shortened by 8 bases and J by 4 bases, with 20 bases between the two germline ends. The germline V gene has CDR1 SGHAT and CDR2 FQNNGV. The CDR3 totals 16 residues.

A word on this clonotype: Compared with germline, one end of the junction differs, possibly owing to a read error. The chain uses TRBV13 and TRBJ2-7; D not resolved. The germline V gene has CDR1 PRHDT and CDR2 FYEKMQ (reference sequence). This CDR3 region has 12 residues. CDR3: CASSLGPYDQYF. CDR3 sequence (DNA): TGTGCCAGCAGCCTAGGGCCCTACGATCAGTACTTC.

About this clonotype itself: Relative to the germline gene, one junction end is altered; a read error may explain this. The chain employs TRBV11-1 and TRBJ2-1, with D unclear. This CDR3 contains 16 residues. CDR1 and CDR2 (germline): SGHAT, FQDESV (reference sequence). CDR3 loop: CVSSLAARRSYNEQFF. In nucleotides, the CDR3 is TGTGTCAGCAGCTTAGCTGCGCGCCGGAGCTACAATGAACAGTTCTTC.

This clonotype was detected only once. The CDR3 end shows no conserved phenylalanine or tryptophan, and so a read error is likely. The chain is built from TRBV28 and TRBJ2-5; TRBD1 aligns across 8 bases. This CDR3 is 13 amino acids long. Germline CDR1 is MDHEN and CDR2 is SYDVKM. After removal of 6 bases from V and 4 bases from J, the junction contained 4 bases not matched to a gene. The CDR3 bases are TGTGCCAGCAGCCGGACAGGGTTAGAGACCCAGTACTCC. Protein sequence: CASSRTGLETQYS.

A note on this clonotype: Being one base from a much bigger clone, this may be a read error. J is TRBJ2-7 and V is TRBV29-1, with D possibly matching TRBD2 (5 bases). V was shortened by 1 base and J by 7 bases, with 8 bases between the two germline ends. Germline loops: CDR1 SQVTM, CDR2 ANQGSEA. The CDR3 loop spans 11 amino acids. CDR3 sequence (DNA): TGCAGCGTTGAAGGAGGAGGAGAGCAGTACTTC. Translating gives CSVEGGGEQYF.

There are many counts of this clonotype. The rearrangement links TRBV29-1 to TRBJ1-1, with D perhaps TRBD1 (5 bases). Germline CDR1 reads SQVTM; CDR2 reads ANQGSEA. V was trimmed by 7 bases and J by 10 bases, leaving 19 bases between them. The CDR3 is 12 residues long. The CDR3 coding sequence is TGCAGCGCCGAACGAGGGGTTTCGGGAGCTTTCTTT. Translated: CSAERGVSGAFF.

This clonotype was seen just once. The chain carries TRBV6-1 and TRBJ1-2; D is unresolved. Germline values: CDR1 MNHNS, CDR2 SASEGT. V shed 3 bases and J shed 4 bases, with 15 bases lying between them. This CDR3 contains 15 residues. The CDR3 bases are TGTGCCAGCAGTGAGGCGGACTCAAGGTCCTATGGCTACACCTTC. Translating gives CASSEADSRSYGYTF.

On this clonotype: The junction differs from germline at one of its ends, possibly a read error. The J gene is TRBJ1-1, the V gene TRBV11-2; a possible D gene is TRBD1 (6 bases). Germline CDR1 and CDR2: SGHAT and FQNNGV. CDR3 size: 14 residues. The DNA of the CDR3 is TGTGCCAGCAGCTGGGACAAGGGAAACACTGCAGCTTTATTT. Amino acids: CASSWDKGNTAALF.

With respect to this clonotype: This could be a read error, since a much larger clone is one nucleotide away. The V call is TRBV6-5, the J call TRBJ2-6, with D hard to call. Germline CDR1 reads MNHEY; CDR2 reads SVGAGI. The CDR3 spans 15 residues. DNA for the CDR3: TGTGCCAGCAGTTCCCCACGCTCTGGGGTCAACGTCCTGACTTTC. Translating gives CASSSPRSGVNVLTF.

Comments on this clonotype: Germline is not matched at one junction end, which may reflect a read error. The J gene is TRBJ1-6, the V gene TRBV12-3 or TRBV12-4; D is ambiguous. This CDR3 region has 13 residues. CDR3: CASSLVRDSLLHF. In DNA form, the CDR3 reads TGTGCCAGCAGTTTAGTACGAGATTCACTCCTCCACTTT.

With respect to this clonotype: One base away lies a much larger clone, so this may be a sequencing read error. The chain recombines TRBV5-1 with TRBJ1-2; the D is unclear. Between the trimmed V and J ends, which lost 4 bases and 2 bases, there was a span of 15 bases. This CDR3 is built from 15 residues. Germline lookup yields CDR1 SGHRS and CDR2 YFSETQ. This chain's CDR3 is CASSRDMGANYGYTF. CDR3 coding DNA: TGCGCCAGCAGCCGAGACATGGGCGCGAACTATGGCTACACCTTC.

A word on this clonotype: A read error may produce the germline difference seen at one junction end. The genes are TRBV28 and TRBJ1-6; D gene ambiguous. The V gene's germline CDR1 is MDHEN and CDR2 SYDVKM. The CDR3 extends over 15 amino acids. The CDR3 here is CPSSSSSSYNSPLHF. The CDR3, as DNA: TGTCCCAGCAGTTCCTCCAGCTCCTATAATTCACCCCTCCACTTT.

A word on this clonotype: One base away lies a much larger clone, so this may be a sequencing read error. The chain uses TRBV5-6 and TRBJ1-2; a possible D gene is TRBD1 (5 bases). The germline V gene encodes CDR1 SGHDT and CDR2 YYEEEE. There are 13 residues in the CDR3. The CDR3 is CASNLGQLYGYTF. DNA for the CDR3: TGTGCCAGCAACTTGGGGCAACTCTATGGCTACACCTTC.

Remarks on this clonotype: With a much larger clone just one base away, this may be a read error. This rearrangement joins TRBV5-4 to TRBJ2-3, with 8 bases that match TRBD2. Germline V gene data show CDR1 as SGHNT and CDR2 as YYREEE (reference sequence). The CDR3 spans 15 residues. The J segment lost 8 bases and the V segment lost 3 bases, leaving 11 bases of the junction unmatched. In DNA form, the CDR3 reads TGTGCCAGCAGCTCAAAAACTAGCGGAGGGGGTACGCAGTATTTT. This encodes CASSSKTSGGGTQYF.

Worth noting for this clonotype: Sequence at one end of the junction differs from germline and may be a read error. The chain carries TRBV28 and TRBJ2-5, with D perhaps matching TRBD1 (6 bases). This CDR3 is 16 amino acids long. Germline V gene sequence: CDR1 MDHEN, CDR2 SYDVKM. CDR3 nucleotide sequence: TGTGCTAGCAGTTCGGTCCTGAACAGGGTTCGCGAGACCCAGTACTTC. As protein: CASSSVLNRVRETQYF.

Details on this clonotype: Since a much larger clone is just one base distant, this may be a read error. CDR3 bases: TGTGCCAGCAGCTTTGGTAGCTCCTACAATGAGCAGTTCTTC. Residues: CASSFGSSYNEQFF. The chain is built from TRBV7-8 and TRBJ2-1; no firm D call. The CDR3 loop spans 14 amino acids. CDR1 is SGHVS, CDR2 FQNEAQ, per germline. Trimming removed 3 bases from V and 0 bases from J, with 6 bases in between.

Details on this clonotype: Likely a read error: the CDR3 ends without its conserved phenylalanine or tryptophan. This chain links TRBV6-1 with TRBJ2-2; D is tentatively TRBD1 or TRBD2 (5 bases each). CDR3 length: 12 residues. Looked up from germline, CDR1 is MNHNS and CDR2 is SASEGT. V was shortened by 6 bases and J by 6 bases, with 8 bases between the two germline ends. CDR3 sequence (DNA): TGTGCCAGCAGAGTGGGGGCCGGGGAGCTGTTTTCT. It encodes CASRVGAGELFS.

This clonotype was counted only a few times. A much more abundant neighbour one base away suggests this may be a read error. The V and J genes are TRBV6-1 and TRBJ2-7, with 7 bases aligning to TRBD1. Germline CDR1 and CDR2: MNHNS and SASEGT. The CDR3 consists of 14 residues. CDR3 amino acids: CASNPSDRNYGQYF. The DNA for the CDR3 is TGTGCCAGCAACCCTTCGGACAGGAACTACGGGCAGTACTTC.

This clonotype was found a few times. The chain uses TRBV7-3 and TRBJ2-1, with TRBD2 identical over 15 bases. The germline V gene encodes CDR1 SGHTA and CDR2 FQGTGA. The ends lost 6 bases at V and 10 bases at J; junction bases unmatched: 4. The CDR3 has 14 amino acids. The CDR3 is CASSAGTSGREQFF. The CDR3 region has the DNA TGTGCCAGCAGTGCCGGGACTAGCGGGAGGGAGCAGTTCTTC. The full variable domain, in which reference TRBV7-3 and TRBJ2-1 provide the parts outside the CDR3, is GAGVSQTPSNKVTEKGKYVELRCDPISGHTALYWYRQSLGQGPEFLIYFQGTGAADDSGLPNDRFFAVRPEGSVSTLKIQRTERGDSAVYLCASSAGTSGREQFFGPGTRLTVL.

Details on this clonotype: Likely a read error: the CDR3 ends without its conserved phenylalanine or tryptophan. The CDR3 DNA is TGTGCCAGCAGTTACGGTGTTTCCCAGGGTAAAGCTTTCTAT. It translates to CASSYGVSQGKAFY. This chain joins TRBV6-5 and TRBJ1-1; tentatively, D is TRBD1 (5 bases). CDR1 is MNHEY and CDR2 is SVGAGI in the germline V gene. The CDR3 runs to 14 residues. With 2 bases removed from V and 9 bases from J, the gap between germline ends came to 16 bases.

Of note for this clonotype: The junction departs from germline at one end; a sequencing error may be responsible. The chain carries TRBV5-4 and TRBJ2-7; perhaps TRBD2 as D (6 bases). The CDR3 runs 14 residues. In germline, CDR1 is SGHNT, CDR2 YYREEE (reference sequence). CDR3 sequence: CASRLVGGTNEQYF. CDR3 DNA sequence: TGTGCCAGCAGGTTGGTGGGAGGTACCAACGAGCAGTATTTC.